Listed below are T cell receptor beta chains from one sample, sequenced in a study of T cells in Graves' hyperthyroidism and ophthalmopathy. A single record per CDR3 protein comes from TCRdb applying MiXCR to the multiplex PCR reads. This sample yields approximately 49,000 distinct CDR3 sequences, of which roughly half are seen a single time; about 35% belongs to the top ten. Source material: peripheral blood or thyroid tissue (not recorded which). The receptors stem from a man aged 18 to 29 with Graves' hyperthyroidism. Each CDR3 is given without its conserved first and last residue. Fields, in order: J gene, V gene, clone size, CDR3 protein. Size values are once, few and many counts, or a class for expanded clones, and some rows have none.

J gene: TRBJ2-7; V gene: TRBV5-6; clone size: many; CDR3 protein: ASSRGDTNYEQY
J gene: TRBJ1-6; V gene: TRBV3-1; clone size: many; CDR3 protein: ASSNEVPAANSPLH
J gene: TRBJ2-3; V gene: TRBV24-1; clone size: many; CDR3 protein: ATSDLQKEGTDTQY
J gene: TRBJ2-3; V gene: TRBV10-1; clone size: many; CDR3 protein: ASSTGPDTQY
J gene: TRBJ1-1; V gene: TRBV7-2; clone size: few; CDR3 protein: ASSNPGTGGDDTEAF
J gene: TRBJ2-2; V gene: TRBV6-5; clone size: many; CDR3 protein: ASSGGTLRTGELF
J gene: TRBJ1-4; V gene: TRBV2; clone size: NA; CDR3 protein: ASSGQGEKLF
J gene: TRBJ1-5; V gene: TRBV7-2; clone size: NA; CDR3 protein: ASSHTVGPQH
J gene: TRBJ1-2; V gene: TRBV9; clone size: NA; CDR3 protein: ASSVESGQGYGYT
J gene: TRBJ1-2; V gene: TRBV29-1; clone size: NA; CDR3 protein: SVEVGGGYT
J gene: TRBJ2-5; V gene: TRBV15; clone size: NA; CDR3 protein: ATSRDTGAQY
J gene: TRBJ2-7; V gene: TRBV20-1; clone size: many; CDR3 protein: SARDLRVSSYEQY
J gene: TRBJ1-6; V gene: TRBV25-1; clone size: NA; CDR3 protein: ASSDQGWGSPLH
J gene: TRBJ1-1; V gene: TRBV7-2; clone size: NA; CDR3 protein: ASSFKDRGNTEAF
J gene: TRBJ1-2; V gene: TRBV28; clone size: many; CDR3 protein: ASRTQGANYGYT
J gene: TRBJ1-1; V gene: TRBV12-3/TRBV12-4; clone size: NA; CDR3 protein: ASSNGRRAF
J gene: TRBJ1-1; V gene: TRBV29-1; clone size: many; CDR3 protein: SGGDRFQTAEAF
J gene: TRBJ1-2; V gene: TRBV29-1; clone size: NA; CDR3 protein: SVVTGGYGYT
J gene: TRBJ1-1; V gene: TRBV12-3/TRBV12-4; clone size: many; CDR3 protein: ASSFSGLNTEAF
J gene: TRBJ1-3; V gene: TRBV7-9; clone size: many; CDR3 protein: ASTRGTFSGNTIY
J gene: TRBJ2-3; V gene: TRBV7-8; clone size: few; CDR3 protein: ASSQKGADTQY
J gene: TRBJ1-4; V gene: TRBV12-3/TRBV12-4; clone size: NA; CDR3 protein: ASTITPVGGLF
J gene: TRBJ2-5; V gene: TRBV5-4; clone size: many; CDR3 protein: ASSPGTVRTGAQY
J gene: TRBJ2-7; V gene: TRBV28; clone size: many; CDR3 protein: ASSLWRGAEQY
J gene: TRBJ2-7; V gene: TRBV20-1; clone size: many; CDR3 protein: SARGTVQEQY
J gene: TRBJ1-5; V gene: TRBV15; clone size: many; CDR3 protein: ATSRDTGAYQPQH
J gene: TRBJ2-7; V gene: TRBV4-1; clone size: few; CDR3 protein: ASSQYGSEEEQY
J gene: TRBJ2-3; V gene: TRBV28; clone size: few; CDR3 protein: ASSFFGQLPDTQY
J gene: TRBJ2-5; V gene: TRBV7-6; clone size: NA; CDR3 protein: ASSLGPGVETQY
J gene: TRBJ1-1; V gene: TRBV7-2; clone size: NA; CDR3 protein: ASSLTQTGRTEAF
J gene: TRBJ1-5; V gene: TRBV12-3/TRBV12-4; clone size: few; CDR3 protein: ASKKGSSREDQPQH
J gene: TRBJ2-2; V gene: TRBV2; clone size: NA; CDR3 protein: ASSPLGTGNTGELF
J gene: TRBJ2-7; V gene: TRBV2; clone size: NA; CDR3 protein: ASRGGTGVYEQY
J gene: TRBJ2-3; V gene: TRBV6-5; clone size: many; CDR3 protein: ASSSSGRAADTQY
J gene: TRBJ1-3; V gene: TRBV27; clone size: NA; CDR3 protein: ASRGTGANTIY
J gene: TRBJ1-5; V gene: TRBV20-1; clone size: many; CDR3 protein: SATPGSQAQH
J gene: TRBJ1-5; V gene: TRBV7-2; clone size: NA; CDR3 protein: ASSLESSRPQH
J gene: TRBJ2-7; V gene: TRBV2; clone size: NA; CDR3 protein: ASSERGSEQY
J gene: TRBJ1-1; V gene: TRBV5-4; clone size: many; CDR3 protein: ASSSPEGALAEAF
J gene: TRBJ2-3; V gene: TRBV5-1; clone size: once; CDR3 protein: ASSGWKRRTDTQY
J gene: TRBJ2-6; V gene: TRBV7-9; clone size: NA; CDR3 protein: ASSQDRGGANVLT
J gene: TRBJ2-7; V gene: TRBV7-2; clone size: NA; CDR3 protein: ASSFDGTYQSEEY
J gene: TRBJ1-5; V gene: TRBV25-1; clone size: NA; CDR3 protein: ASSELRRDQPQH
J gene: TRBJ1-1; V gene: TRBV29-1; clone size: NA; CDR3 protein: SVEDRGTEAF
J gene: TRBJ2-3; V gene: TRBV29-1; clone size: many; CDR3 protein: SVSGHNTDTQY